The 25 T cell receptor beta chains below come from one sample, sequenced in a study of T cell repertoires in cytomegalovirus infection. These receptors' antigens are unknown. Using its own MiXCR run on the reads, TCRdb lists one record per CDR3 protein. The sample includes roughly 310,000 distinct CDR3 sequences, roughly 28% of them seen just once. Sequencing used cultured PBMCs, obtained from culture after CMV antigen stimulation. Receptors originate from a human donor in good health (CMV status not recorded). Some clones in this sample may be carry-over from other donors' samples.

The chain employs TRBV11-2 and TRBJ1-1, with D perhaps matching TRBD1 (6 bases). Trimming stripped 8 bases from V and 0 bases from J, with 25 bases between. The CDR3 runs 18 residues. Germline CDR1 is SGHAT and CDR2 is FQNNGV. The CDR3 protein is CASGVGGRGEAMNTEAFF. CDR3 DNA sequence: TGTGCCAGCGGTGTAGGGGGGAGGGGGGAAGCGATGAACACTGAAGCTTTCTTT.

This clonotype has just a few counts. The genes are TRBV7-9 and TRBJ2-7; possibly TRBD1 or TRBD2 for D (6 bases each). Trimming removed 5 bases from V and 3 bases from J, with 14 bases in between. The germline V gene has CDR1 SEHNR and CDR2 FQNEAQ (reference sequence). This CDR3 is built from 14 residues. The CDR3 loop reads CASSREGGRYEQYF. In DNA form, the CDR3 reads TGTGCCAGCAGCCGCGAGGGGGGTCGCTACGAGCAGTACTTC.

The chain has TRBV25-1 and TRBJ2-7, with D possibly being TRBD1 (6 bases). Trimming removed 9 bases from V and 2 bases from J, with 14 bases in between. The CDR3 runs 13 residues. The germline CDR1 and CDR2 sequences are MGHDK and SYGVNS. The CDR3 is CASSRQETYEQYF. CDR3 bases: TGTGCCAGTTCTCGACAGGAAACCTACGAGCAGTACTTC.

This clonotype was recorded at least ten times. The genes are TRBV7-8 and TRBJ2-7; 7 positions agree with TRBD1. V shed 1 base, J shed 4 bases, and the junction held 7 bases outside the gene matches. Germline V gene data show CDR1 as SGHVS and CDR2 as FQNEAQ. The CDR3 totals 15 residues. In DNA form, the CDR3 reads TGTGCCAGCAGCTTAGAAGGGACAGCGAAATACGAGCAGTACTTC. Its protein is CASSLEGTAKYEQYF. Based on the CDR3 plus reference TRBV7-8 and TRBJ2-7, the full variable domain is GAGVSQSPRYKVAKRGQDVALRCDPISGHVSLFWYQQALGQGPEFLTYFQNEAQLDKSGLPSDRFFAERPEGSVSTLKIQRTQQEDSAVYLCASSLEGTAKYEQYFGPGTRLTVT.

The V gene is TRBV6-1, the J gene TRBJ1-5; possibly TRBD1 for D (6 bases). V lost 6 bases to trimming and J lost 4 bases, with 16 bases between them. CDR3 size: 15 residues. CDR1 is MNHNS and CDR2 is SASEGT in the germline V gene. DNA of the CDR3: TGTGCCAGCAGGAAAACAGACAGGCCGAATCAGCCCCAGCATTTT. Translated: CASRKTDRPNQPQHF.

The chain couples TRBV11-1 to TRBJ2-1; no clear D. This CDR3 region has 17 residues. Deletions cut 0 bases from V and 0 bases from J, with 12 bases between. The germline V gene encodes CDR1 SGHAT and CDR2 FQDESV (reference sequence). For the CDR3, the DNA is TGTGCCAGCAGCTTAGCTTTATCCGTCGGCTCCTACAATGAGCAGTTCTTC. It codes for CASSLALSVGSYNEQFF.

This clonotype was recorded at least ten times. This rearrangement joins TRBV7-2 to TRBJ2-7; no clear D gene. The germline gives CDR1 SGHTA, CDR2 FQGNSA. V lost 2 bases to trimming and J lost 6 bases, with 11 bases between them. This CDR3 has 13 residues. Here the CDR3 DNA reads TGTGCCAGCAGCTTAACGGTCTTCACCGAGCAGTACTTC. Its translation: CASSLTVFTEQYF.

This clonotype was observed a single time. This chain uses TRBV19 with TRBJ1-4; 8 bases line up with TRBD1. CDR3 length equals 16 residues. Germline loops: CDR1 LNHDA, CDR2 SQIVND (reference sequence). J gave up 8 bases and V 4 bases, and 12 bases lay outside the gene matches. The CDR3 spells CASSTIQGAHREKLFF. The CDR3 DNA reads TGTGCCAGTAGTACGATTCAGGGGGCGCATCGAGAAAAACTGTTTTTT. Filled out from reference TRBV19 and TRBJ1-4, the complete variable domain reads DGGITQSPKYLFRKEGQNVTLSCEQNLNHDAMYWYRQDPGQGLRLIYYSQIVNDFQKGDIAEGYSVSREKKESFPLTVTSAQKNPTAFYLCASSTIQGAHREKLFFGSGTQLSVL.

The chain combines TRBV7-3 with TRBJ1-1; a possible D gene is TRBD1 (5 bases). V lost 5 bases, J lost 6 bases, and 13 bases lay in between. From germline, CDR1 is SGHTA and CDR2 FQGTGA. The CDR3 runs to 13 residues. The CDR3 DNA reads TGTGCCAGCAGCCCGACAGAGGGTTCTGAAGCTTTCTTT. Its protein product is CASSPTEGSEAFF.

V and J are TRBV28 and TRBJ2-1; 7 bases line up with TRBD1. The V segment lost 4 bases and the J segment 7 bases; nucleotides outside the gene matches: 13. CDR1 and CDR2 from the germline V gene are MDHEN and SYDVKM. This CDR3 has 16 amino acids. As DNA, the CDR3 is TGTGCCAGCAGTTCCATTAAAGAGGACAGGTTTAATGAGCAGTTCTTC. Encoded protein: CASSSIKEDRFNEQFF.

The rearrangement uses TRBV11-2 and TRBJ2-3; no clear D. The CDR3 extends over 13 amino acids. V lost 5 bases, J lost 6 bases, and 12 bases lay in between. Germline V gives CDR1 SGHAT, CDR2 FQNNGV. CDR3 bases: TGTGCCAGCAGCCCCGACCGTCTTGATACGCAGTATTTT. Its translation is CASSPDRLDTQYF.

The chain couples TRBV2 to TRBJ2-1, with 7 bases lining up with TRBD1. From germline, CDR1 is SNHLY and CDR2 FYNNEI. This CDR3 is 13 amino acids long. J lost 7 bases, V lost 4 bases, and 4 bases had no gene match. Here the CDR3 reads CASSGQGVNEQFF. CDR3 in DNA: TGTGCCAGCAGTGGTCAGGGGGTGAATGAGCAGTTCTTC.

The V call is TRBV7-6, the J call TRBJ1-1; perhaps TRBD1 as D (6 bases). Trimming removed 0 bases from V and 6 bases from J, with 11 bases in between. The CDR3 is made up of 14 amino acids. Germline CDR1 is SGHVS and CDR2 is FNYEAQ. In nucleotides, the CDR3 is TGTGCCAGCAGCTTAGCGCCTAAGGGGGCTGAAGCTTTCTTT. Residues: CASSLAPKGAEAFF.

This clonotype was seen a few times. The gene calls are TRBV28 and TRBJ1-4; perhaps TRBD1 as D (6 bases). The V gene lost 5 bases and the J gene lost 8 bases, with 18 bases spanning the gap. Germline values: CDR1 MDHEN, CDR2 SYDVKM. This CDR3 spans 15 amino acids. For the CDR3, the DNA is TGTGCCAGCAGTCCCGTGGGGGCCGATAACGAAAAACTGTTTTTT. Protein product: CASSPVGADNEKLFF. Using reference TRBV28 and TRBJ1-4 for the parts outside the CDR3, the full variable domain is DVKVTQSSRYLVKRTGEKVFLECVQDMDHENMFWYRQDPGLGLRLIYFSYDVKMKEKGDIPEGYSVSREKKERFSLILESASTNQTSMYLCASSPVGADNEKLFFGSGTQLSVL.

This clonotype was observed many times. J is TRBJ2-5 and V is TRBV7-9; the D call may be TRBD1 or TRBD2 (6 bases each). CDR1 is SEHNR, CDR2 FQNEAQ, per germline (reference sequence). V was trimmed by 1 base and J by 2 bases, leaving 14 bases between them. The CDR3 has 16 amino acids. The DNA for the CDR3 is TGTGCCAGCAGCTTAGGCAGGGGCGCGGGACAAGAGACCCAGTACTTC. It is translated as CASSLGRGAGQETQYF.

This clonotype appeared a few times. The chain links TRBV7-6 to TRBJ1-5; D is perhaps TRBD1 (6 bases). Germline CDR1 is SGHVS and CDR2 is FNYEAQ. With 3 bases removed from V and 5 bases from J, the gap between germline ends came to 8 bases. This CDR3 has 13 residues. This chain's CDR3 is CASSFGGHQPQHF. The CDR3 DNA is TGTGCCAGCAGCTTCGGGGGGCATCAGCCCCAGCATTTT.

The chain employs TRBV12-3 or TRBV12-4 and TRBJ2-2, with a possible D match to TRBD1 (6 bases). V lost 6 bases, J lost 7 bases, and 15 bases lay in between. CDR3 length equals 14 residues. CDR3 nucleotide sequence: TGTGCCAGCAGCCCCGACAGGAAAGGCGGGGAGCTGTTTTTT. As protein: CASSPDRKGGELFF.

This clonotype was observed a few times. V gene TRBV28 combines with J gene TRBJ2-3; D may be TRBD2 (6 bases). The V and J ends lost 4 bases and 2 bases respectively, with 16 bases between them. From germline, CDR1 is MDHEN and CDR2 SYDVKM. CDR3 length equals 16 residues. This CDR3 is CASSSVGAGFTDTQYF. For the CDR3, the DNA is TGTGCCAGCAGTTCAGTCGGGGCGGGATTCACAGATACGCAGTATTTT.

The chain recombines TRBV20-1 with TRBJ2-7, with D tentatively TRBD2 (6 bases). Germline values: CDR1 DFQATT, CDR2 SNEGSKA (reference sequence). V lost 5 bases, J lost 0 bases, and 11 bases lay in between. The CDR3 contains 13 residues. The CDR3 region has the DNA TGCAGTGCTCCGCGGGGAAGCTCCTACGAGCAGTACTTC. Translated: CSAPRGSSYEQYF.

Only a few counts were recorded for this clonotype. The chain combines TRBV27 with TRBJ2-2; D is uncertain. The CDR3 has 13 residues. Germline loops: CDR1 MNHEY, CDR2 SMNVEV (reference sequence). The ends were cut back, 5 bases at V and 5 bases at J, with 9 bases in the middle. CDR3 residues: CASSIRRTGELFF. For the CDR3, the DNA is TGTGCCAGCAGTATCCGGCGGACCGGGGAGCTGTTTTTT.

The chain carries TRBV11-2 and TRBJ2-3; perhaps TRBD1 as D (6 bases). Per germline, CDR1 SGHAT and CDR2 FQNNGV. The V and J ends lost 1 base and 3 bases respectively, with 20 bases between them. The length of the CDR3 is 18 residues. As DNA, the CDR3 is TGTGCCAGCAGCTTAGGCAGGGGCGCAGGGAGAAGGACAGATACGCAGTATTTT. This codes for CASSLGRGAGRRTDTQYF.

V is TRBV13 and J is TRBJ1-2; D unclear. This CDR3 region has 15 residues. V lost 1 base and J lost 5, with 14 bases in between. The germline gives CDR1 PRHDT, CDR2 FYEKMQ (reference sequence). As DNA, the CDR3 is TGTGCCAGCAGCTTAGACGCTTTACCGGGGTATGGCTACACCTTC. Translation gives CASSLDALPGYGYTF. The full variable domain, completed using reference TRBV13 and TRBJ1-2, is AAGVIQSPRHLIKEKRETATLKCYPIPRHDTVYWYQQGPGQDPQFLISFYEKMQSDKGSIPDRFSAQQFSDYHSELNMSSLELGDSALYFCASSLDALPGYGYTFGSGTRLTVV.

V and J are TRBV12-3 or TRBV12-4 and TRBJ2-2, with TRBD1 identical over 7 bases. This CDR3 contains 14 residues. V was clipped by 5 bases and J by 3 bases; unmatched bases: 3. The CDR3 DNA reads as TGTGCCAGCAGTCGGGACAGCGACACCGGGGAGCTGTTTTTT. Its translation: CASSRDSDTGELFF.

The J gene is TRBJ1-2, the V gene TRBV5-1; 8 bases align to TRBD1. CDR3 size: 15 residues. Germline trimming cut 4 bases from V and 3 bases from J; bases unmatched to any gene: 8. The germline V gene encodes CDR1 SGHRS and CDR2 YFSETQ. The CDR3 region is CASSTGGAGDYGYTF. CDR3 coding DNA: TGCGCCAGCAGCACAGGGGGGGCCGGCGACTATGGCTACACCTTC.

The chain employs TRBV30 and TRBJ2-7; no reliable D call. The ends were cut back, 2 bases at V and 11 bases at J, with 19 bases in the middle. The germline V gene encodes CDR1 GTSNPN and CDR2 SVGIG (reference sequence). This CDR3 has 13 amino acids. The CDR3 sequence: CAWSQTGPPREYF. DNA for the CDR3: TGTGCCTGGAGTCAGACCGGGCCCCCTAGGGAGTACTTC.